A selection of T cell receptor beta chains follows, all from one sample in a study of cytomegalovirus exposure and HLA in healthy donors. Using immunoSEQ multiplex PCR, the repertoire was profiled, and TCRdb retains in-frame clones only, with some absent. The table shows some 170,000 clones, with approximately 89% occurring only once. The sample taken for sequencing was PBMCs. Receptors originate from a man younger than 30 in good health and CMV-seropositive. Each CDR3 is given without its conserved first and last residue.

TRBV7-8	TRBJ2-1	13	ASSPTRLAYNEQF
TRBV27	TRBJ2-7	16	ASSPQPGLLTGGHEQY
TRBV28	TRBJ2-7	12	ASSNPGGPLEQY
TRBV9	TRBJ2-5	13	ASSVRGGAGETQY
TRBV4-1	TRBJ2-2	11	ASSQDLAGELF
TRBV30	TRBJ2-1	9	AAQQAGEQF
TRBV9	TRBJ2-3	11	ASSAGNTDTQY
TRBV6-6	TRBJ1-4	10	ASSLREEKLF
TRBV7-9	TRBJ1-1	14	ASSLVGEPQNTEAF
TRBV29-1	TRBJ2-3	10	SSSESTDTQY
TRBV28	TRBJ1-5	10	ASRDSNQPQH
TRBV7-2	TRBJ2-2	10	ASSLFGGELF
TRBV6-5	TRBJ1-1	12	ASSYRTAGTEAF
TRBV28	TRBJ2-7	12	ASSQSGLANEQY
TRBV5-6	TRBJ2-1	13	ASSLPREGIHEQF
TRBV5-6	TRBJ1-1	14	ASSLVGQGVFTEAF
TRBV4-3	TRBJ2-3	11	ASSQEGVDTQY
TRBV30	TRBJ1-2	12	AWRLEGRSYGYT
TRBV6-5	TRBJ2-2	13	ASSTLSTGTGELF
TRBV6-1	TRBJ2-2	13	ASNRDRGYTGELF
TRBV20-1	TRBJ2-7	9	SASTLGEQY
TRBV28	TRBJ1-3	14	ASSSGGGHSGNTIY
TRBV7-2	TRBJ2-2	14	ASSLSGRVGTGELF
TRBV28	TRBJ2-7	14	ASSLLGTSGDYEQY
TRBV7-9	TRBJ2-3	14	ASSPGDRGFTDTQY